These T cell receptor beta chains were read from a single sample in a study of cytomegalovirus exposure and HLA in healthy donors. TCRdb's copy holds only in-frame clones and misses some; the assay was immunoSEQ multiplex PCR. The sample lists about 130,000 clones; roughly three quarters were seen once. The specimen was PBMCs. The receptors stem from a man in his thirties or forties in good health and CMV-seropositive. Each CDR3 is given with its conserved first and last residue. The D gene is left open where the match is weak. Some rows have no size entry. The others give once, few or many, or a class for an expanded clone.

d_gene,len,abundance,j_gene,v_gene,CDR3nt,CDR3aa
NA,12,few,TRBJ1-5,TRBV19,TGTGCCAGTAGTTACCCTAGGCAGCCCCAGCATTTT,CASSYPRQPQHF
TRBD1,14,NA,TRBJ2-1,TRBV19,TGTGCCAGTACCCGGGACAGAGTCGACAATGAGCAGTTCTTC,CASTRDRVDNEQFF
NA,12,NA,TRBJ2-5,TRBV6-5,TGTGCCAGCAGTTCGGTCCGAGAGACCCAGTACTTC,CASSSVRETQYF
NA,16,NA,TRBJ2-3,TRBV27,TGTGCCAGCAGATACGGCAGGTTCGCTAGCACAGATACGCAGTATTTT,CASRYGRFASTDTQYF
TRBD2,15,NA,TRBJ2-5,TRBV27,TGTGCCAGCAGTCCCGGGACTAGCGGAAAAGAGACCCAGTACTTC,CASSPGTSGKETQYF
NA,15,NA,TRBJ2-6,TRBV5-1,TGCGCCAGCAGCTTACGCGCGGTCGGGGCCAACGTCCTGACTTTC,CASSLRAVGANVLTF
NA,16,few,TRBJ2-7,TRBV6-5,TGTGCCAGCAGTTACTCGAGTAGCCGGGGAAGATACGAGCAGTACTTC,CASSYSSSRGRYEQYF
NA,16,NA,TRBJ2-7,TRBV7-9,TGTGCCAGCAGCCACTCTAGTGGGAGTCTCCGTCACGAGCAGTACTTC,CASSHSSGSLRHEQYF
TRBD2,15,NA,TRBJ2-5,TRBV30,TGTGCCTGGGACCCTAGCGGGAGTTTCGGAGAGACCCAGTACTTC,CAWDPSGSFGETQYF
NA,10,NA,TRBJ2-3,TRBV10-3,TGTGCCATCACCGCAGATACGCAGTATTTT,CAITADTQYF
NA,15,NA,TRBJ2-1,TRBV5-4,TGTGCCAGCAGCTTGGAGGCAGGGGCGTACAATGAGCAGTTCTTC,CASSLEAGAYNEQFF
NA,17,NA,TRBJ2-1,TRBV4-2,TGTGCCAGCAGCCAAGTCACGCGGCCTAGCTCCTACAATGAGCAGTTCTTC,CASSQVTRPSSYNEQFF
NA,12,NA,TRBJ1-2,TRBV28,TGTGCCAGCACCCTGGGGGGAGGGGGCTACACCTTC,CASTLGGGGYTF
TRBD1,16,NA,TRBJ1-2,TRBV25-1,TGTGCCAGCAGTGACTACGGGACAGAAGATAACTATGGCTACACCTTC,CASSDYGTEDNYGYTF
TRBD1,13,NA,TRBJ2-1,TRBV12-5,TGTGCTAGTGGCCTGACAGGGGCGGGTGAGCAGTTCTTC,CASGLTGAGEQFF
NA,16,once,TRBJ2-2,TRBV9,TGTGCCAGCAGCCCCCGTCTTCCGGCGAACACCGGGGAGCTGTTTTTT,CASSPRLPANTGELFF
NA,16,NA,TRBJ2-5,TRBV27,TGTGCCAGCAGCCCCCCTTCCTTACGTCCGGGGGAGACCCAGTACTTC,CASSPPSLRPGETQYF
TRBD2,15,NA,TRBJ2-7,TRBV27,TGTGCCAGCAGGGGGGGCGGGAGGATTTCCCACGAGCAGTACTTC,CASRGGGRISHEQYF
TRBD1,16,NA,TRBJ1-4,TRBV28,TGTGCCAGCAGTCCCATTCTGACAGGGGTAGGCGAAAAACTGTTTTTT,CASSPILTGVGEKLFF
NA,13,NA,TRBJ2-2,TRBV19,TGTGCCAGTACCGGGTTGGGCACCGGGGAGCTGTTTTTT,CASTGLGTGELFF
NA,18,NA,TRBJ2-7,TRBV19,TGTGCCAGTAGTATAGCCGGGCCCCCGGGACAATGGGCCTACGAGCAGTACTTC,CASSIAGPPGQWAYEQYF
TRBD2,16,NA,TRBJ2-2,TRBV7-2,TGTGCCAGCAGCTCCGGACTAGCGGGAGCGGGCGGGGAGCTGTTTTTT,CASSSGLAGAGGELFF
TRBD1,15,NA,TRBJ2-7,TRBV7-9,TGTGCCAGCAGCAAGGGGGCGCGGATCGAGTACGAGCAGTACTTC,CASSKGARIEYEQYF
NA,14,NA,TRBJ2-5,TRBV11-2,TGTGCCAGCACCCCTCATAGTCGTGAAGAGACCCAGTACTTC,CASTPHSREETQYF
NA,14,NA,TRBJ1-1,TRBV30,TGTGCCTGGAGTGTAACACCGGGGAACACTGAAGCTTTCTTT,CAWSVTPGNTEAFF
TRBD2,15,NA,TRBJ2-7,TRBV27,TGTGCCAGCAGTCCTAGCGGGAGTGGCGCCTACGAGCAGTACTTC,CASSPSGSGAYEQYF
TRBD2,15,few,TRBJ2-2,TRBV13,TGTGCCAGCAGAACTAGCGGTTTCAACACCGGGGAGCTGTTTTTT,CASRTSGFNTGELFF
NA,11,NA,TRBJ2-7,TRBV5-6,TGTGCCAGCAGCCAGTACGACGAGCAGTACTTC,CASSQYDEQYF
NA,13,NA,TRBJ2-7,TRBV18,TGTGCCAGCTCACACTCACAGGGTAACGAGCAGTACTTC,CASSHSQGNEQYF
NA,17,few,TRBJ2-1,TRBV29-1,TGCAGCGTCGTAGCCGACAGGTCACGGGCCTCCTACAATGAGCAGTTCTTC,CSVVADRSRASYNEQFF
TRBD1,15,NA,TRBJ2-7,TRBV4-3,TGCGCCAGCAGCCAAGAAGGGACAGAGTACTACGAGCAGTACTTC,CASSQEGTEYYEQYF
NA,14,NA,TRBJ2-3,TRBV27,TGTGCCAGCAGTTTAAGGCGGGATACAGATACGCAGTATTTT,CASSLRRDTDTQYF
NA,12,NA,TRBJ2-7,TRBV19,TGTGCCAGTAGTATGGGCAGCTACGAGCAGTACTTC,CASSMGSYEQYF
TRBD1,14,NA,TRBJ1-5,TRBV6-5,TGTGCCAGCAGTTACGACAGGGTGGGCCAGCCCCAGCATTTT,CASSYDRVGQPQHF
TRBD2,17,NA,TRBJ2-1,TRBV4-3,TGCGCCAGCAGCCAAGGAATGGGGACTAGCTTATACAATGAGCAGTTCTTC,CASSQGMGTSLYNEQFF
NA,13,NA,TRBJ1-1,TRBV27,TGTGCCAGCAGTTTATCGGGGGGCACTGAAGCTTTCTTT,CASSLSGGTEAFF
NA,15,NA,TRBJ2-5,TRBV6-5,TGTGCCAGCAGCCCCGGGGTAGTCCTCGAAGAGACCCAGTACTTC,CASSPGVVLEETQYF
NA,14,NA,TRBJ2-2,TRBV23-1,TGCGCCAGCAGTCAAAGGGACACCCCGGGGGAGCTGTTTTTT,CASSQRDTPGELFF
TRBD1,15,NA,TRBJ1-2,TRBV18,TGTGCCAGCTCACCCTCTGGGACAGGGGACGATGGCTACACCTTC,CASSPSGTGDDGYTF
NA,13,NA,TRBJ2-7,TRBV5-4,TGTGCCTATAACCGAAGGGGCAGGGACGAGCAGTACTTC,CAYNRRGRDEQYF
TRBD1,14,NA,TRBJ1-5,TRBV15,TGTGCCACCAGTAGACAGGGGGCGCGTCAGCCCCAGCATTTT,CATSRQGARQPQHF
NA,12,NA,TRBJ1-1,TRBV28,TGTGCCAGCAGTGCTTTAATGAGTGAAGCTTTCTTT,CASSALMSEAFF
TRBD1,14,once,TRBJ2-7,TRBV7-3,TGTGCCAGCAGCCTCGGGACAGGGTCCTACGAGCAGTACTTC,CASSLGTGSYEQYF
NA,14,NA,TRBJ1-1,TRBV7-9,TGTGCCAGCAGTTCGGGGCGGGGAGTTCTCGTTGCTTTCTTT,CASSSGRGVLVAFF
NA,15,NA,TRBJ2-1,TRBV7-7,TGTGCCAGCAGCCGGAGGGGATTCTCCCCGCATGAGCAGTTCTTC,CASSRRGFSPHEQFF
TRBD1,14,NA,TRBJ1-5,TRBV19,TGTGCCAGTAGTACTACAGGGGGCGGTCAGCCCCAGCATTTT,CASSTTGGGQPQHF
NA,14,few,TRBJ1-1,TRBV5-1,TGCGCCAGCCTGGAGGGAGCGGGGGCCGCTGAAGCTTTCTTT,CASLEGAGAAEAFF
TRBD2,18,NA,TRBJ2-1,TRBV25-1,TGTGCCAGCAGTGAATCGTTTGGAGCGGGAGGGTCCTACAATGAGCAGTTCTTC,CASSESFGAGGSYNEQFF
NA,11,NA,TRBJ2-7,TRBV28,TGTGCCAGCAGTTTATTTAACGAGCAGTACTTC,CASSLFNEQYF
NA,11,NA,TRBJ2-1,TRBV10-3,TGTGCCATCAGTGAGTTCGATGAGCAGTTCTTC,CAISEFDEQFF
TRBD1,14,NA,TRBJ2-7,TRBV2,TGTGCCAGCAGTGATGGGACAGGGCTCTACGAGCAGTACTTC,CASSDGTGLYEQYF
TRBD2,14,NA,TRBJ2-3,TRBV2,TGTGCCAGTCCGGGCGGGAGATTTACAGATACGCAGTATTTT,CASPGGRFTDTQYF
NA,13,few,TRBJ2-5,TRBV30,TGTGCCTGGAGTGTATCAGGGGGGGAGACCCAGTACTTC,CAWSVSGGETQYF
NA,12,NA,TRBJ2-5,TRBV2,TGTGCCAGCCTCGGGGGGCGGGAGACCCAGTACTTC,CASLGGRETQYF
NA,15,NA,TRBJ1-5,TRBV9,TGTGCCAGCAGCGTAGAGGGGAATAGCAATCAGCCCCAGCATTTT,CASSVEGNSNQPQHF